This TCR beta chain was observed in a study of cytomegalovirus exposure and HLA in healthy donors. The wider study: In an earlier analysis, 95 million to 140 million unique TCR beta sequences were found from some 170 million T cells. HLA-typed donors were the source of around 85 million unique TCRs held in an early data release.

Primers included in the PCR were 60 Vbeta and 13 Jbeta primers. Clones were sequenced by immunoSEQ multiplex PCR, and TCRdb holds only the in-frame ones, with some missing. Among some 100,000 clones listed, almost 75% were seen once. V gave up 0 bases and J gave up 4 bases; unmatched junction bases: 6. Per the germline V gene, CDR1 is SGHRS and CDR2 is YFSETQ. CDR3 length: 16 residues. Sequences were obtained from PBMCs. This clonotype originated in a man aged 35 to 55 in good health and CMV-seronegative. The chain employs TRBV5-1 and TRBJ2-3; 9 bases are a match to TRBD2. The CDR3 sequence is CASSLEAGGPADTQYF. The CDR3 DNA reads TGCGCCAGCAGCTTGGAGGCGGGGGGGCCCGCAGATACGCAGTATTTT.